This T cell receptor beta chain was documented in a study of early T cells in non-severe SARS-CoV-2 infection. Study at large: It was bulk RNA from unsorted whole blood that was sequenced, and the chains were unpaired.

TCRdb itself ran the 5' RACE reads through MiXCR, one entry per CDR3 protein. The table has tens of thousands of distinct CDR3 sequences, 4.5% seen once. This clonotype was seen a handful of times. Germline V gives CDR1 MNHEY, CDR2 SMNVEV (reference sequence). This CDR3 region has 15 residues. The V and J ends lost 5 bases and 7 bases, in that order; junction bases with no gene match: 10. The chain recombines TRBV27 with TRBJ2-5, with TRBD2 identical over 10 bases. The source material was whole blood. The TCR sequence derives from an adult who was a healthcare worker with PCR-confirmed SARS-CoV-2 infection or an uninfected control (not recorded which). The CDR3 DNA follows: TGTGCCAGCAGTCCCCGGACTAGCGGCCTGGGGACCCAGTACTTC. It specifies CASSPRTSGLGTQYF.